The sequence of this T cell receptor beta chain was determined in a study of cytomegalovirus exposure and HLA in healthy donors. The CDR3 covers 15 residues. CDR1 and CDR2 (germline): LNHDA, SQIVND (reference sequence). V lost 6 bases to trimming and J lost 2 bases; unmatched junction nucleotides: 9. Primers for the PCR totalled 60 Vbeta and 13 Jbeta. Here immunoSEQ multiplex PCR was the method, and the copy in TCRdb shows in-frame clones only, minus some. The sample features 150,000 or so clones, with 2.2% in its top ten. The chain links TRBV19 to TRBJ2-5; TRBD2 matches 7 bases. The TCR comes from a woman aged 18-29 years in good health and CMV-seronegative. Sequenced: PBMCs. The CDR3, as DNA: TGTGCCAGTAGCCCGAAAGGGAGGGTTCAAGAGACCCAGTACTTC. Protein sequence: CASSPKGRVQETQYF.